This TCR beta chain comes out of a study of CD8 T cells in Susac syndrome. Random hexamers served to reverse transcribe about 0.5 to 1 ug RNA. TCR beta CDR3 was amplified by immunoSEQ multiplex PCR. This amplification extended across 54 Vbeta and 13 Jbeta segments. Using its own MiXCR run on the immunoSEQ multiplex PCR reads, TCRdb lists one record per CDR3 protein. Of about 290,000 distinct CDR3 sequences listed, 89% are singletons. This clonotype was recorded only once. CDR3 size: 16 residues. The ends were cut back, 0 bases at V and 0 bases at J, with 13 bases in the middle. Germline V gene data show CDR1 as SGHRS and CDR2 as YFSETQ.

Material for sequencing was CD8+ T cells from PBMCs. The clonotype originates from a human donor with multiple sclerosis. The chain links TRBV5-1 to TRBJ2-7; perhaps TRBD2 as D (5 bases). The CDR3 DNA is TGCGCCAGCAGCTTGGACGGGGTAGGGTTCTCCTACGAGCAGTACTTC. The encoded protein is CASSLDGVGFSYEQYF.